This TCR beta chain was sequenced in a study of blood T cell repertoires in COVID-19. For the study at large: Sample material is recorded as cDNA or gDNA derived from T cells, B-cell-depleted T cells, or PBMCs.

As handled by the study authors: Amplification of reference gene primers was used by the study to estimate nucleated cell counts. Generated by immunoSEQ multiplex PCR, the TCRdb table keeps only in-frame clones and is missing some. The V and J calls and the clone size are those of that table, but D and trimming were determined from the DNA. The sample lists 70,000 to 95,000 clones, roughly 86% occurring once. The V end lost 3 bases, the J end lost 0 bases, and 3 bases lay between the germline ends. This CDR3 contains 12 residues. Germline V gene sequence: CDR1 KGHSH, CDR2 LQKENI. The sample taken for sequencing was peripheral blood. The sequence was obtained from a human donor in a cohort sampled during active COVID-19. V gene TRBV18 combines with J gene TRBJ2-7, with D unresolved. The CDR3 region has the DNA TGTGCCAGCTCACCTAGCTCCTACGAGCAGTACTTC. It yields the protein CASSPSSYEQYF.